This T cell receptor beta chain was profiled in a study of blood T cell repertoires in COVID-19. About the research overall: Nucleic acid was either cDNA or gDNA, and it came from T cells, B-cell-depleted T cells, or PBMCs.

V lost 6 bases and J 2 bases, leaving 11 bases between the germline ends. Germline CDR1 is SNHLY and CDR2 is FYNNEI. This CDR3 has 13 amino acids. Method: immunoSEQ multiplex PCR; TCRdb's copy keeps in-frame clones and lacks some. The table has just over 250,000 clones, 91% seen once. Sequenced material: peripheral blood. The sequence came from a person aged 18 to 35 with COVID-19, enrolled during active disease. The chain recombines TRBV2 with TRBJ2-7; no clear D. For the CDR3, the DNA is TGTGCCAGCAGGAAGGAGCCTCCCTACGAGCAGTACTTC. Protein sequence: CASRKEPPYEQYF.